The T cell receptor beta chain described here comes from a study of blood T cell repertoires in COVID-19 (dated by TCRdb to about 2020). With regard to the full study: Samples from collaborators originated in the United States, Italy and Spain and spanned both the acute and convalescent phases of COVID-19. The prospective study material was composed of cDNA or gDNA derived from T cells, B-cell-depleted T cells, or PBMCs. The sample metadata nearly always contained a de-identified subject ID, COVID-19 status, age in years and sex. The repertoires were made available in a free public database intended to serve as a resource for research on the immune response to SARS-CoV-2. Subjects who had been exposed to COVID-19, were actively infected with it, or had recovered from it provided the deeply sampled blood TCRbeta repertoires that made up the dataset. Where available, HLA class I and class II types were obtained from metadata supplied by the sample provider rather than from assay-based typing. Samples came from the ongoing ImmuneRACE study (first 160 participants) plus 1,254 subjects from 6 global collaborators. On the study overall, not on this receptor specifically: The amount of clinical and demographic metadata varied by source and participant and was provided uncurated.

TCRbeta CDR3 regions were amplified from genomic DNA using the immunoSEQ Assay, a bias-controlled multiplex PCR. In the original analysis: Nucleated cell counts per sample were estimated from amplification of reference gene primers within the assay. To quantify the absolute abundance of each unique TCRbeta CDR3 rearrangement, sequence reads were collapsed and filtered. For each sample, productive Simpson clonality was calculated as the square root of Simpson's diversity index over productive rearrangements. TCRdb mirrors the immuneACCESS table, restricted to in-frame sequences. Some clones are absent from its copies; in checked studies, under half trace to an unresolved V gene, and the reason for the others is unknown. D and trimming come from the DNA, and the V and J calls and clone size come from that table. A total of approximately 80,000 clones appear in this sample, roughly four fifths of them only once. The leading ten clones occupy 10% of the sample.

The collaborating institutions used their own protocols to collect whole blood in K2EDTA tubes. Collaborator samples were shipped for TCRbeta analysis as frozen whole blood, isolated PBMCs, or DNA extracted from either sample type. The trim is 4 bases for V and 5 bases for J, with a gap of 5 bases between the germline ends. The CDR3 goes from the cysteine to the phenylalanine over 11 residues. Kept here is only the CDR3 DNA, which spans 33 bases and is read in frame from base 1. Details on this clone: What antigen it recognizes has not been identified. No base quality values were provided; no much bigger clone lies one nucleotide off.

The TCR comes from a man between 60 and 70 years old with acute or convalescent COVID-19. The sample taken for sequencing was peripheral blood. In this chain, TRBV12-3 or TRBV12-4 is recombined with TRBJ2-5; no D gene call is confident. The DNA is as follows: TGTGCCAGCAGTTCCCGGGAGACCCAGTACTTC. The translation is CASSSRETQYF.